This paragraph reports one T cell receptor (beta chain). Collection of blood occurred at baseline, at cycle 4 day 1, and at cycle 7 day 1. The repertoire was sequenced with immunoSEQ multiplex PCR; TCRdb's copy has only in-frame clones and lacks some. The data hold about 73,000 clones, with around 86% observed a single time. The sample comes from a study of OX40 agonist ivuxolimab in advanced cancers. The germline V and J ends were trimmed by 5 bases and 2 bases, with 9 bases remaining between them. This CDR3 spans 13 amino acids. Germline assignment: CDR1 KGHSH and CDR2 LQKENI. The chain is built from TRBV18 and TRBJ1-1; D uncertain. This sequence was found in an adult with an advanced solid tumor such as melanoma, head and neck, liver or kidney cancer. The sequencing used CD4+ or CD8+ T cells sorted from blood, collected in a trial of the OX40 agonist ivuxolimab. The CDR3: CASSGVPNTEAFF. CDR3 DNA sequence: TGTGCCAGCTCAGGGGTACCCAACACTGAAGCTTTCTTT.